The clone carrying this T cell receptor beta chain is termed hyperexpanded. The antigen remains unidentified. The record originates from a study of T cell repertoires in cytomegalovirus infection. Trimming pared 4 bases from V and 5 bases from J, leaving 12 bases between. CDR3 size: 14 residues. Germline CDR1 is SGHVS and CDR2 is FQNEAQ. MiXCR, applied by TCRdb to the reads, yields one record per CDR3 protein. The sample lists some 250,000 distinct CDR3 sequences, approximately 9.1% occurring once. Points from the study as a whole: The study identified carriers of CMV plus the relevant HLA from cumulative public TCR beta family frequency.

Sample: PBMCs. This receptor was identified in a human donor in good health (CMV status not recorded). Some clones in this sample may be carry-over from other donors' samples. This chain joins TRBV7-8 and TRBJ1-5; D perhaps matches TRBD1 (6 bases). The DNA for the CDR3 is TGTGCCAGCAGCTACCGGGACAATGATCAGCCCCAGCATTTT. Protein product: CASSYRDNDQPQHF.